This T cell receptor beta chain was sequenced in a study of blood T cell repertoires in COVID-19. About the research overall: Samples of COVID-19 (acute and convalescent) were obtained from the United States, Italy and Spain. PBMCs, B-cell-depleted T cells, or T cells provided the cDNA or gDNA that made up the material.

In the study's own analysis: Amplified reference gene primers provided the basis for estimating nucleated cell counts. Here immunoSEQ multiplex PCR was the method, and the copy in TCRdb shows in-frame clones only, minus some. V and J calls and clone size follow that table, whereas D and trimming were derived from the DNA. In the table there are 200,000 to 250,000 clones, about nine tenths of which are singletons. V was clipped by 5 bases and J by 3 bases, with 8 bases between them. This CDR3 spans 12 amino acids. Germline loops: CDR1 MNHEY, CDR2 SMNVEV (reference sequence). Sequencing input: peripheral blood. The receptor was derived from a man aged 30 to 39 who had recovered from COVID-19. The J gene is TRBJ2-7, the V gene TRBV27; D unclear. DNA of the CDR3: TGTGCCAGCAGTAACACATTCTACGAGCAGTACTTC. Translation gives CASSNTFYEQYF.